A selection of T cell receptor beta chains follows, all from one sample in a study of shared clonotypes between healthy human individuals. Profiling relied on immunoSEQ multiplex PCR, and the TCRdb table lists in-frame clones only, not all of them. The sample includes about 480,000 clones, 60% to 80% of them seen just once. Sequenced material: PBMCs. These TCRs come from a woman aged 40 to 50 in good health. Some clones in this sample may be carry-over from other donors' samples. Each CDR3 is given with its conserved first and last residue. Fields, in order: V gene, clone size, CDR3 protein. The size of a clone is reported for some rows only, either as once, few or many, or as a class for expanded clones.

TRBV5-6,.,CASSLAGLLSSYEQYF
TRBV6-4,many,CASRADSYNYGYTF
TRBV19,.,CASSPVAGLTYEQYF
TRBV5-4,.,CASSPQGTRYEQYF
TRBV30,once,CAWSFWGGAYEQYF
TRBV19,.,CASSMGTALNTEAFF
TRBV30,.,CAWSLRLVEKLFF
TRBV11-1,.,CASSLSGPMNTEAFF
TRBV27,.,CASSSMGSGIYNEQFF
TRBV4-1,few,CASSQEAGTGGETQYF
TRBV19,few,CASSRQTATNEKLFF
TRBV19,.,CASRLAGVPDTQYF
TRBV28,.,CASSFAQGISYEQYF
TRBV10-2,.,CASSTGIAGNTIYF
TRBV28,.,CASTKSGLAGGMSYNEQFF
TRBV29-1,.,CSVDGQGYEQYF
TRBV7-2,few,CASSLPGQDLLKQYF
TRBV6-4,.,CASSEVSGSGNEQFF
TRBV29-1,.,CSVELQGTASEKLFF
TRBV19,.,CASSISSPAAGNQETQYF
TRBV11-2,.,CASSPHPDQPQHF
TRBV27,.,CASSIDRIKEQYF
TRBV6-5,.,CASSPDRINEQFF
TRBV7-9,.,CASSLQSLRGQYF
TRBV30,once,CAWRLAGGRETQYF
TRBV5-1,few,CASSLEGGLPNTEAFF
TRBV5-1,.,CASSTDVTVAEAFF
TRBV11-2,.,CASSKRGYSGSYNEQFF
TRBV28,few,CASSSDLELNTEAFF
TRBV14,few,CASSLDGELFF
TRBV27,.,CASSRQGGWTDTQYF
TRBV9,.,CASSVSGGNQPQHF
TRBV11-3,.,CASSLRTGGVEETQYF
TRBV6-5,.,CASSLSSGRGYEQFF
TRBV10-3,few,CAIPRGPQEGANVLTF
TRBV10-3,.,CAISESRGVNEKLFF
TRBV6-5,.,CASSTRGGGATEAFF
TRBV27,once,CASSLRGRGETQYF
TRBV18,.,CASSIERGYTF
TRBV29-1,.,CSVAVGGNQPQHF
TRBV2,.,CASSQHYEQYF
TRBV5-1,.,CASSPRPTDYEQYF
TRBV7-9,.,CASSLRVTYEQYF
TRBV28,.,CASIHGQAPHQPQHF